A selection of T cell receptor beta chains follows, all from one sample in a study of cytomegalovirus exposure and HLA in healthy donors. This table comes from immunoSEQ multiplex PCR, and its TCRdb copy is limited to in-frame clones, with some not included. Of about 140,000 clones listed, around 83% are singletons. Sequenced: PBMCs. These receptors all come from a woman aged 50 to 60 in good health and CMV-seropositive. The CDR3 runs from the conserved cysteine through the conserved F or W. The D gene is left open where the match is weak. Expanded clones get a size class; other rows say once, few or many, or leave the size out.

size: -; V: TRBV6-1; D: -; J: TRBJ2-7; CDR3: CASTPTSSHYEQYF; DNA: TGTGCCAGCACCCCAACTAGCTCCCACTACGAGCAGTACTTC
size: -; V: TRBV5-1; D: -; J: TRBJ2-7; CDR3: CASSLTSPPYEQYF; DNA: TGCGCCAGCAGTTTGACTAGTCCACCCTACGAGCAGTACTTC
size: -; V: TRBV23-1; D: -; J: TRBJ2-7; CDR3: CASSFRDCLSYEQYF; DNA: TGCGCCAGCAGTTTCCGGGACTGCCTCTCCTACGAGCAGTACTTC
size: once; V: TRBV2; D: TRBD1; J: TRBJ2-1; CDR3: CASSRRTGNNEQFF; DNA: TGTGCCAGCAGTAGGCGGACAGGAAACAATGAGCAGTTCTTC
size: -; V: TRBV30; D: -; J: TRBJ1-2; CDR3: CAWSRGESSWGYTF; DNA: TGTGCCTGGAGCCGGGGGGAATCCTCCTGGGGCTACACCTTC
size: -; V: TRBV18; D: -; J: TRBJ2-7; CDR3: CASSPDRSYEQYF; DNA: TGTGCCAGCTCACCCGACAGGTCCTACGAGCAGTACTTC
size: -; V: TRBV19; D: -; J: TRBJ2-5; CDR3: CASSITRDRGETQYF; DNA: TGTGCCAGTAGTATAACCCGGGACCGGGGGGAGACCCAGTACTTC
size: -; V: TRBV30; D: -; J: TRBJ2-5; CDR3: CAWSGGLAETQYF; DNA: TGTGCCTGGAGCGGGGGACTGGCGGAGACCCAGTACTTC
size: -; V: TRBV7-9; D: TRBD1; J: TRBJ1-4; CDR3: CASSYRQGGDEKLFF; DNA: TGTGCCAGCAGCTACCGACAGGGTGGGGATGAAAAACTGTTTTTT
size: -; V: TRBV5-1; D: TRBD1; J: TRBJ1-1; CDR3: CASSYGTGPTEAFF; DNA: TGCGCCAGCAGCTATGGGACAGGGCCCACTGAAGCTTTCTTT
size: -; V: TRBV9; D: -; J: TRBJ2-1; CDR3: CASSVGTTRDEQFF; DNA: TGTGCCAGCAGCGTAGGGACAACCAGAGATGAGCAGTTCTTC
size: -; V: TRBV4-2; D: -; J: TRBJ2-1; CDR3: CASSQGRARDNEQFF; DNA: TGTGCCAGCAGCCAAGGGAGGGCGAGGGACAATGAGCAGTTCTTC
size: -; V: TRBV6-5; D: -; J: TRBJ2-7; CDR3: CASSLDREAYEQYF; DNA: TGTGCCAGCAGCCTGGACAGAGAAGCCTACGAGCAGTACTTC